The rows below give T cell receptor beta chains drawn from one sample of a study of somatic mutations in cytotoxic T cells in rheumatoid arthritis. Measured with immunoSEQ multiplex PCR; TCRdb has only the in-frame clones, and not every one. Of about 9,200 clones in the sample, about 80% were seen once. The material sequenced was CD8+ T cells sorted from blood. Receptor source: an adult with rheumatoid arthritis. Each CDR3 is given with its conserved first and last residue. The order of the fields is J gene, D gene, V gene, clone size, CDR3 protein, CDR3 DNA. D genes are given only for firm matches. The size entry is marked missing in some rows and otherwise reads once, few, many or a size class.

j_call: TRBJ2-2; d_call: TRBD2; v_call: TRBV7-7; clone_size: .; cdr3_aa: CASSHEFGSGMNTGELFF; cdr3_nt: TGTGCCAGCAGCCACGAGTTTGGTAGCGGGATGAACACCGGGGAGCTGTTTTTT
j_call: TRBJ1-2; d_call: .; v_call: TRBV5-1; clone_size: .; cdr3_aa: CASSLALRDGYTF; cdr3_nt: TGCGCCAGCAGCTTGGCCCTTCGGGATGGCTACACCTTC
j_call: TRBJ2-2; d_call: .; v_call: TRBV9; clone_size: .; cdr3_aa: CASSVETGAGELFF; cdr3_nt: TGTGCCAGCAGCGTAGAGACCGGGGCCGGGGAGCTGTTTTTT
j_call: TRBJ2-1; d_call: .; v_call: TRBV7-6; clone_size: once; cdr3_aa: CASSPVSFGAGEQFF; cdr3_nt: TGTGCCAGCAGCCCAGTCAGCTTCGGGGCAGGTGAGCAGTTCTTC
j_call: TRBJ2-3; d_call: TRBD2; v_call: TRBV28; clone_size: .; cdr3_aa: CASSLILSGADTQYF; cdr3_nt: TGTGCCAGCAGTTTGATTCTTAGCGGGGCAGATACGCAGTATTTT
j_call: TRBJ2-2; d_call: .; v_call: TRBV10-1; clone_size: .; cdr3_aa: CASKGFLRTEKELFF; cdr3_nt: TGCGCCAGCAAGGGATTCCTAAGAACAGAGAAGGAGCTGTTTTTT
j_call: TRBJ2-3; d_call: .; v_call: TRBV14; clone_size: .; cdr3_aa: CASSQDPAGQSTDTQYF; cdr3_nt: TGTGCCAGCAGCCAAGATCCTGCGGGACAGAGCACAGATACGCAGTATTTT
j_call: TRBJ2-1; d_call: .; v_call: TRBV7-9; clone_size: few; cdr3_aa: CASSPVVNEQFF; cdr3_nt: TGTGCCAGCAGCCCCGTCGTCAATGAGCAGTTCTTC
j_call: TRBJ1-1; d_call: TRBD1; v_call: TRBV6-6; clone_size: .; cdr3_aa: CASSYLGQGEIRAFF; cdr3_nt: TGTGCCAGCAGTTACTTAGGACAGGGGGAAATACGAGCTTTCTTT
j_call: TRBJ2-1; d_call: .; v_call: TRBV6-1; clone_size: .; cdr3_aa: CASTTARGWGSEQFF; cdr3_nt: TGTGCCAGCACTACGGCCAGGGGATGGGGGAGTGAGCAGTTCTTC
j_call: TRBJ2-3; d_call: .; v_call: TRBV4-3; clone_size: .; cdr3_aa: CASSQSKGGGPSTDTQYF; cdr3_nt: TGCGCCAGCAGCCAATCTAAGGGCGGGGGCCCAAGCACAGATACGCAGTATTTT
j_call: TRBJ2-3; d_call: .; v_call: TRBV5-1; clone_size: .; cdr3_aa: CASSFNPDTQYF; cdr3_nt: TGCGCCAGCAGCTTTAACCCAGATACGCAGTATTTT
j_call: TRBJ2-4; d_call: TRBD1; v_call: TRBV6-5; clone_size: .; cdr3_aa: CASSPGTGAKNIQYF; cdr3_nt: TGTGCCAGCAGTCCCGGGACAGGGGCCAAAAACATTCAGTACTTC
j_call: TRBJ1-2; d_call: .; v_call: TRBV5-6; clone_size: once; cdr3_aa: CASSLGDSYYTF; cdr3_nt: TGTGCCAGCAGCTTGGGGGACTCTTACTACACCTTC
j_call: TRBJ2-7; d_call: .; v_call: TRBV4-2; clone_size: .; cdr3_aa: CASSQEHADSVSEQYF; cdr3_nt: TGTGCCAGCAGCCAAGAGCATGCGGATTCGGTTAGCGAGCAGTACTTC
j_call: TRBJ1-3; d_call: .; v_call: TRBV19; clone_size: .; cdr3_aa: CASSTGPSGNTIYF; cdr3_nt: TGTGCCAGTAGTACCGGGCCCTCTGGAAACACCATATATTTT
j_call: TRBJ2-1; d_call: TRBD2; v_call: TRBV29-1; clone_size: .; cdr3_aa: CSVESRASGSSFYNEQFF; cdr3_nt: TGCAGCGTTGAATCCCGGGCTAGCGGGAGTTCATTTTACAATGAGCAGTTCTTC
j_call: TRBJ2-7; d_call: .; v_call: TRBV4-2; clone_size: .; cdr3_aa: CASSQDRETESSYEQYF; cdr3_nt: TGTGCCAGCAGCCAAGATCGCGAGACAGAGAGCTCCTACGAGCAGTACTTC
j_call: TRBJ1-1; d_call: .; v_call: TRBV6-5; clone_size: medium-sized; cdr3_aa: CASIGNTEAFF; cdr3_nt: TGTGCCAGCATCGGGAACACTGAAGCTTTCTTT
j_call: TRBJ2-1; d_call: .; v_call: TRBV5-1; clone_size: .; cdr3_aa: CASSLFLTGGLRSSYNEQFF; cdr3_nt: TGCGCCAGCAGCTTGTTTTTGACTGGCGGTTTGCGGAGCTCCTACAATGAGCAGTTCTTC
j_call: TRBJ2-7; d_call: .; v_call: TRBV18; clone_size: .; cdr3_aa: CASSPFRMGGSYEQYF; cdr3_nt: TGTGCCAGCTCACCATTTCGCATGGGGGGCTCCTACGAGCAGTACTTC
j_call: TRBJ2-2; d_call: .; v_call: TRBV5-1; clone_size: .; cdr3_aa: CASSLGRLARANTGELFF; cdr3_nt: TGCGCCAGCAGCTTGGGCCGATTGGCGCGGGCGAACACCGGGGAGCTGTTTTTT
j_call: TRBJ2-2; d_call: TRBD2; v_call: TRBV6-4; clone_size: .; cdr3_aa: CASSEIAGGNTGELFF; cdr3_nt: TGTGCCAGCAGTGAAATAGCGGGGGGCAACACCGGGGAGCTGTTTTTT
j_call: TRBJ2-3; d_call: TRBD2; v_call: TRBV4-1; clone_size: .; cdr3_aa: CASSQDLAGGPSDTQYF; cdr3_nt: TGCGCCAGCAGCCAAGACTTAGCGGGGGGGCCATCAGATACGCAGTATTTT
j_call: TRBJ2-7; d_call: .; v_call: TRBV7-9; clone_size: once; cdr3_aa: CASSWSTYEQYF; cdr3_nt: TGTGCCAGCAGCTGGTCAACCTACGAGCAGTACTTC
j_call: TRBJ2-3; d_call: .; v_call: TRBV27; clone_size: .; cdr3_aa: CASSRQGSAQYF; cdr3_nt: TGTGCCAGCAGTCGCCAGGGTTCCGCGCAGTATTTT
j_call: TRBJ1-1; d_call: .; v_call: TRBV21-1; clone_size: .; cdr3_aa: CASSKPIPQGWGTEAFF; cdr3_nt: TGTGCCAGCAGCAAGCCGATCCCACAGGGTTGGGGAACTGAAGCTTTCTTT
j_call: TRBJ2-2; d_call: .; v_call: TRBV11-2; clone_size: .; cdr3_aa: CASSLVNTDTGELFF; cdr3_nt: TGTGCCAGCAGCTTAGTCAACACCGACACCGGGGAGCTGTTTTTT
j_call: TRBJ2-1; d_call: TRBD2; v_call: TRBV11-3; clone_size: medium-sized; cdr3_aa: CASSLTSGSMNEQFF; cdr3_nt: TGTGCCAGCAGCTTGACTAGCGGGAGTATGAATGAGCAGTTCTTC
j_call: TRBJ2-2; d_call: .; v_call: TRBV27; clone_size: few; cdr3_aa: CASSFGPMDTGELFF; cdr3_nt: TGTGCCAGCAGTTTTGGGCCCATGGACACCGGGGAGCTGTTTTTT
j_call: TRBJ2-1; d_call: .; v_call: TRBV5-6; clone_size: .; cdr3_aa: CASSFVPNEQFF; cdr3_nt: TGTGCCAGCAGCTTCGTCCCTAATGAGCAGTTCTTC
j_call: TRBJ2-3; d_call: .; v_call: TRBV28; clone_size: .; cdr3_aa: CASSLSRDRTDTQYF; cdr3_nt: TGTGCCAGCAGTTTAAGCAGGGATCGGACAGATACGCAGTATTTT
j_call: TRBJ2-1; d_call: .; v_call: TRBV4-3; clone_size: .; cdr3_aa: CASSQDLGGSYNEQFF; cdr3_nt: TGCGCCAGCAGCCAAGATCTAGGCGGTTCCTACAATGAGCAGTTCTTC
j_call: TRBJ2-7; d_call: TRBD2; v_call: TRBV5-1; clone_size: .; cdr3_aa: CASSSPLAGDQYEQYF; cdr3_nt: TGCGCCAGCAGCTCCCCCCTAGCGGGAGATCAGTACGAGCAGTACTTC
j_call: TRBJ2-1; d_call: .; v_call: TRBV19; clone_size: .; cdr3_aa: CATGPSSYNEQFF; cdr3_nt: TGTGCCACGGGCCCGAGCTCCTACAATGAGCAGTTCTTC
j_call: TRBJ1-2; d_call: .; v_call: TRBV5-6; clone_size: .; cdr3_aa: CASSLGPARNYGYTF; cdr3_nt: TGTGCCAGCAGCTTGGGGCCAGCCCGAAACTATGGCTACACCTTC
j_call: TRBJ2-1; d_call: .; v_call: TRBV29-1; clone_size: .; cdr3_aa: CSALPPLRLGEQFF; cdr3_nt: TGCAGCGCGCTACCGCCGCTACGCCTCGGTGAGCAGTTCTTC
j_call: TRBJ1-5; d_call: .; v_call: TRBV6-1; clone_size: .; cdr3_aa: CASTSDPQPQHF; cdr3_nt: TGTGCCAGCACGAGTGATCCTCAGCCCCAGCATTTT
j_call: TRBJ1-1; d_call: .; v_call: TRBV30; clone_size: .; cdr3_aa: CAWSRVNTEAFF; cdr3_nt: TGTGCCTGGAGTAGAGTGAACACTGAAGCTTTCTTT
j_call: TRBJ2-5; d_call: .; v_call: TRBV6-6; clone_size: .; cdr3_aa: CASSLAKETQYF; cdr3_nt: TGTGCCAGCAGTTTGGCGAAAGAGACCCAGTACTTC
j_call: TRBJ2-1; d_call: TRBD1; v_call: TRBV9; clone_size: .; cdr3_aa: CASSSGQGAVNEQFF; cdr3_nt: TGTGCCAGCAGCTCTGGACAGGGGGCTGTCAATGAGCAGTTCTTC
j_call: TRBJ1-5; d_call: .; v_call: TRBV28; clone_size: .; cdr3_aa: CASSFGQAIASNQPQHF; cdr3_nt: TGTGCCAGCAGTTTCGGGCAGGCCATAGCTAGCAATCAGCCCCAGCATTTT
j_call: TRBJ2-3; d_call: .; v_call: TRBV2; clone_size: .; cdr3_aa: CASSDDGQAEADTQYF; cdr3_nt: TGTGCCAGCAGTGATGATGGTCAGGCAGAAGCAGATACGCAGTATTTT
j_call: TRBJ2-5; d_call: TRBD1; v_call: TRBV4-1; clone_size: .; cdr3_aa: CASNQPGQGYQETQYF; cdr3_nt: TGCGCCAGCAACCAGCCCGGACAGGGCTACCAAGAGACCCAGTACTTC
j_call: TRBJ2-7; d_call: .; v_call: TRBV2; clone_size: .; cdr3_aa: CASTRTIDRSYEQYF; cdr3_nt: TGTGCCAGCACCCGAACGATAGACAGGTCCTACGAGCAGTACTTC
j_call: TRBJ2-1; d_call: .; v_call: TRBV11-1; clone_size: .; cdr3_aa: CASSLKYNEQFF; cdr3_nt: TGTGCCAGCAGCTTAAAGTACAATGAGCAGTTCTTC
j_call: TRBJ1-3; d_call: TRBD1; v_call: TRBV7-2; clone_size: .; cdr3_aa: CASSRGQGHSGNTIYF; cdr3_nt: TGTGCCAGCAGCCGAGGACAGGGGCACTCTGGAAACACCATATATTTT
j_call: TRBJ2-7; d_call: .; v_call: TRBV27; clone_size: .; cdr3_aa: CASSLSLVDEQYF; cdr3_nt: TGTGCCAGCAGTTTATCGCTAGTGGACGAGCAGTACTTC
j_call: TRBJ2-7; d_call: TRBD1; v_call: TRBV4-1; clone_size: .; cdr3_aa: CASSLRTGDYEGQYF; cdr3_nt: TGCGCCAGCAGCTTGAGGACAGGGGACTACGAGGGGCAGTACTTC
j_call: TRBJ2-7; d_call: .; v_call: TRBV7-9; clone_size: .; cdr3_aa: CASSLASGRSSYEQYF; cdr3_nt: TGTGCCAGCAGCTTAGCTTCGGGGCGGAGCTCCTACGAGCAGTACTTC
j_call: TRBJ1-6; d_call: .; v_call: TRBV28; clone_size: .; cdr3_aa: CASSRGEWGDLMFSPLHF; cdr3_nt: TGTGCCAGCAGTCGGGGGGAGTGGGGTGACCTTATGTTTTCACCCCTCCACTTT
j_call: TRBJ1-1; d_call: .; v_call: TRBV7-9; clone_size: .; cdr3_aa: CASSSGTEAFF; cdr3_nt: TGTGCCAGCAGCTCGGGCACTGAAGCTTTCTTT
j_call: TRBJ2-1; d_call: .; v_call: TRBV19; clone_size: .; cdr3_aa: CASSFLVKGSYNEQFF; cdr3_nt: TGTGCCAGTAGTTTTCTAGTTAAGGGTTCCTACAATGAGCAGTTCTTC
j_call: TRBJ2-5; d_call: TRBD1; v_call: TRBV25-1; clone_size: .; cdr3_aa: CASSEWDRVIQETQYF; cdr3_nt: TGTGCCAGCAGTGAATGGGACAGGGTTATCCAAGAGACCCAGTACTTC